This entry concerns a single T cell receptor beta chain. Its specificity is not known. The method was immunoSEQ multiplex PCR; TCRdb's version includes in-frame clones alone and lacks a portion of them. The data contain 150,000 or so clones, roughly nine tenths of them seen just once; the ten biggest clones take up over 1.1%. The data originate from a study of T cell responses to AZD1222 COVID-19 vaccine. Findings of the study overall: A mostly white British donor set with more females was recruited, and clonal diversity was possibly underestimated. Just five to seven people given AZD1222 tested seropositive at baseline. Nearly half of the spike-specific TCRs reportedly recognize variant regions that carry no mutations. Regions 160-218 and 743-854 held dominance among vaccine-associated CD4 TCRs, which spanned spike.

The V end was cut by 0 bases, the J end by 0 bases, with 9 bases between. Germline assignment: CDR1 KGHSH and CDR2 LQKENI. This CDR3 region has 16 residues. V is TRBV18 and J is TRBJ1-5; D is unclear. This clonotype originated in an adult in good health. The specimen comprised peripheral blood, sampled on day 0 of AZD1222 vaccination. CDR3 loop: CASSPPVTDSNQPQHF. In DNA, the CDR3 is TGTGCCAGCTCACCACCCGTTACAGATAGCAATCAGCCCCAGCATTTT.